The clone carrying this T cell receptor beta chain was picked up many times. Germline V gene sequence: CDR1 MGHRA, CDR2 YSYEKL. This CDR3 has 16 amino acids. With V trimmed by 3 bases and J by 6 bases, 6 bases remained unmatched. Each CDR3 protein is one row after TCRdb ran MiXCR on the 5' RACE reads. The sample has about 320,000 distinct CDR3 sequences; approximately 4.3% are singletons. This sample is drawn from a study of T cells after yellow fever vaccination. The chain is built from TRBV4-1 and TRBJ2-2; TRBD1 agrees at 11 bases. The clonotype originates from a man between 18 and 35 years old who received the YFV17D yellow fever vaccine. This specimen was PBMCs, taken 15 days after the yellow fever booster vaccination. The CDR3 region has the DNA TGCGCCAGCAGCCAGGCCGGGACAGGGGGGTCCGGGGAGCTGTTTTTT. Amino acid sequence: CASSQAGTGGSGELFF.